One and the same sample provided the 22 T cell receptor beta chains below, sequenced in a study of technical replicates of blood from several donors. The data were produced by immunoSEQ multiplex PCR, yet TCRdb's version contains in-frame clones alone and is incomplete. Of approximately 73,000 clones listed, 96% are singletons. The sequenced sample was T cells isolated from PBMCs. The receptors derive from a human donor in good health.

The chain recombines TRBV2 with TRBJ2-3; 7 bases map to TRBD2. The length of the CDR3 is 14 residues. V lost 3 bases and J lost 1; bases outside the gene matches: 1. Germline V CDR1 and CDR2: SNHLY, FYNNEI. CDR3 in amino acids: CASSDAGGTDTQYF. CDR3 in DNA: TGTGCCAGCAGTGACGCGGGAGGCACAGATACGCAGTATTTT.

CDR3 loop: CASSVGGRGTETKYTF. CDR3 nucleotide sequence: TGTGCCAGCAGCGTAGGCGGTCGGGGGACAGAAACCAAATACACCTTC. V gene TRBV9 combines with J gene TRBJ1-2, with 7 nucleotides matching TRBD1. J was trimmed by 11 bases and V by 0 bases; bases with no gene match: 16. Germline loops: CDR1 SGDLS, CDR2 YYNGEE. The CDR3 length is 16 residues.

The DNA of the CDR3 is TGTGCCAGCACCACGTGGGGGGACGAGCAGTACTTC. Its protein product is CASTTWGDEQYF. The V and J genes are TRBV6-5 and TRBJ2-7; tentatively, D is TRBD2 (6 bases). The CDR3 has 12 amino acids. V lost 7 bases, J lost 5 bases, and 12 bases lay in between. CDR1 and CDR2 from the germline V gene are MNHEY and SVGAGI.

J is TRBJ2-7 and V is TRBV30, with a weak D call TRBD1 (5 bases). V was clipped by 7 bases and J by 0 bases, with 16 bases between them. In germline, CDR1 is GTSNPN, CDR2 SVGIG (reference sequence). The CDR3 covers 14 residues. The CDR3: CAFYQGTGSYEQYF. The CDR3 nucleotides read TGTGCCTTTTACCAGGGAACTGGCTCCTACGAGCAGTACTTC.

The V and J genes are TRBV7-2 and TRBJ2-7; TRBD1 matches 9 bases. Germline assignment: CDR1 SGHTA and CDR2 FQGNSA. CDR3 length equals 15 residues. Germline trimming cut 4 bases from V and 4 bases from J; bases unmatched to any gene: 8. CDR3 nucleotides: TGTGCCAGCAGCTCCCAGGCCGGGACAGGGTACGAGCAGTACTTC. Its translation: CASSSQAGTGYEQYF.

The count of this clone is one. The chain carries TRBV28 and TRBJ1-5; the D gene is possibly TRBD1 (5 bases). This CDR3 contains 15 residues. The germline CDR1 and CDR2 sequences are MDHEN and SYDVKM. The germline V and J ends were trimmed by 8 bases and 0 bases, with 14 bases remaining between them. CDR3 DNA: TGTGCCAGCTTAATAGCAGGACATAGCAATCAGCCCCAGCATTTT. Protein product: CASLIAGHSNQPQHF.

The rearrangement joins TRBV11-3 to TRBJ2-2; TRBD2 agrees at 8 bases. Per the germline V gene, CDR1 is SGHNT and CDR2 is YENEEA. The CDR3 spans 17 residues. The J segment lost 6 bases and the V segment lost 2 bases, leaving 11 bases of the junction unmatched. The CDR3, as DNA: TGTGCCAGCAGCTTATATCCGGGAGGGCTTGTGGCCGGGGAGCTGTTTTTT. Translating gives CASSLYPGGLVAGELFF. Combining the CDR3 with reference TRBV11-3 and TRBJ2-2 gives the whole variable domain EAGVVQSPRYKIIEKKQPVAFWCNPISGHNTLYWYLQNLGQGPELLIRYENEEAVDDSQLPKDRFSAERLKGVDSTLKIQPAELGDSAVYLCASSLYPGGLVAGELFFGEGSRLTVL.

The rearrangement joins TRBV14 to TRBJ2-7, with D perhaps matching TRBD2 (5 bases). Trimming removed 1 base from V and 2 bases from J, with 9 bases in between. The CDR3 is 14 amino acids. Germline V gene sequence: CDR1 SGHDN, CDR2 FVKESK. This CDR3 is CASSQGEFPYEQYF. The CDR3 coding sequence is TGTGCCAGCAGCCAAGGGGAGTTCCCCTACGAGCAGTACTTC.

CDR3 bases: TGTGCCACCAGCAGAGACAGGGGGAACTATGGCTACACCTTC. Encoded protein: CATSRDRGNYGYTF. This chain connects TRBV15 to TRBJ1-2, with TRBD1 matching over 7 bases. Unmatched junction bases numbered 0, after V lost 0 bases and J lost 2 bases. This CDR3 has 14 residues. Germline values: CDR1 LNHNV, CDR2 YYDKDF (reference sequence).

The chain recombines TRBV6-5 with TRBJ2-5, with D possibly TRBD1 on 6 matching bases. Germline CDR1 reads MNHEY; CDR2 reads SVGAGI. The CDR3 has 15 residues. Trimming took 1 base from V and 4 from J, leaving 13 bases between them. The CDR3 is CASSYLGQPAETQYF. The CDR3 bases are TGTGCCAGCAGTTACTTAGGACAGCCGGCAGAGACCCAGTACTTC.

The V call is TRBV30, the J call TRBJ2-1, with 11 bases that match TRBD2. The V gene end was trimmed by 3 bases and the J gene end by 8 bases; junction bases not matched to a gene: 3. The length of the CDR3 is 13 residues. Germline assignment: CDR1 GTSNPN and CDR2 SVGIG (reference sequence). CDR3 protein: CAWRIAGGHEQFF. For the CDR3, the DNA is TGTGCCTGGAGGATAGCGGGAGGGCATGAGCAGTTCTTC.

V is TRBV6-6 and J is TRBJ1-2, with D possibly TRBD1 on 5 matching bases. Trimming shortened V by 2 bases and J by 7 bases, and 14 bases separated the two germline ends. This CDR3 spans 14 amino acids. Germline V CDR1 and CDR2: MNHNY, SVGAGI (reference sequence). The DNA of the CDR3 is TGTGCCAGCAGTTACAGCTCAGGGCCGGTTGGCTACACCTTC. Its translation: CASSYSSGPVGYTF.

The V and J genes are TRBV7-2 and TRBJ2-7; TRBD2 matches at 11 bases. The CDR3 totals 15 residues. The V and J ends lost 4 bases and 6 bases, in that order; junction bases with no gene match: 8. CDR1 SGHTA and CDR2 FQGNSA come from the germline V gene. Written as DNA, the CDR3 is TGTGCCAGCAGCTCCCTACTAGCGGGAGAGCGCGAGCAGTACTTC. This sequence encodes CASSSLLAGEREQYF.

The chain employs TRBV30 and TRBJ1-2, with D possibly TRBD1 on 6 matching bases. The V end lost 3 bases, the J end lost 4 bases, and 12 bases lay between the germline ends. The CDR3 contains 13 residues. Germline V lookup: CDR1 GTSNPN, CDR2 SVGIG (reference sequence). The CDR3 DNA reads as TGTGCCTGGAGGGACAGACTGGGCTATGGCTACACCTTC. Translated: CAWRDRLGYGYTF. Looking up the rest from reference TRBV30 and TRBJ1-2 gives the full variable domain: SQTIHQWPATLVQPVGSPLSLECTVEGTSNPNLYWYRQAAGRGLQLLFYSVGIGQISSEVPQNLSASRPQDRQFILSSKKLLLSDSGFYLCAWRDRLGYGYTFGSGTRLTVV.

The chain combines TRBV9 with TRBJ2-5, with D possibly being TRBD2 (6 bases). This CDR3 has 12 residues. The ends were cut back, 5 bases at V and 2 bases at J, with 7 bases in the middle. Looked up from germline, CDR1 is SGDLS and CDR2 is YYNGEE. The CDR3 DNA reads TGTGCCAGCAGAGGGACTCAAGAGACCCAGTACTTC. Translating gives CASRGTQETQYF.

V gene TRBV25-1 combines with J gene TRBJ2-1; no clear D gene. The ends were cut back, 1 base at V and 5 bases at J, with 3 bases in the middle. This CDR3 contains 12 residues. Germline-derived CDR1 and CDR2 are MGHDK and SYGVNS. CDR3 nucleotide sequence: TGTGCCAGCAGTGAATTAGACAATGAGCAGTTCTTC. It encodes CASSELDNEQFF.

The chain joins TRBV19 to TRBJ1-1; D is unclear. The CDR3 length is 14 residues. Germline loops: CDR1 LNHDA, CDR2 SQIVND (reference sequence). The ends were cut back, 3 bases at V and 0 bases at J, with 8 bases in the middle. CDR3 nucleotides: TGTGCCAGTAGTATGGCCGAAGTGAACACTGAAGCTTTCTTT. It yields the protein CASSMAEVNTEAFF.

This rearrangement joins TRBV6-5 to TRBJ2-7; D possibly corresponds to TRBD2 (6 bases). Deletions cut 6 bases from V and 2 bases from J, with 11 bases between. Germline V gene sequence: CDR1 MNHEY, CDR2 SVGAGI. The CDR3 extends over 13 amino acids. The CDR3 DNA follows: TGTGCCAGCAGAAACGGGGGAGCCTACGAGCAGTACTTC. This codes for CASRNGGAYEQYF.

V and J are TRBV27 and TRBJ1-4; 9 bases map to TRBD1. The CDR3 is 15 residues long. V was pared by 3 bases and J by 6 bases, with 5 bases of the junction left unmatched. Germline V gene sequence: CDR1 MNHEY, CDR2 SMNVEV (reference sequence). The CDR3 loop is CASSFVGQGYEKLFF. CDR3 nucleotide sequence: TGTGCCAGCAGTTTCGTGGGACAGGGTTATGAAAAACTGTTTTTT.

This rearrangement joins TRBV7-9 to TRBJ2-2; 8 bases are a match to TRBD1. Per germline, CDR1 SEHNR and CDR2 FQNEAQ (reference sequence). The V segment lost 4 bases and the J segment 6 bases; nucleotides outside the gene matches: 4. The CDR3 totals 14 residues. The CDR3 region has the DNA TGTGCCAGCAGCTCTACGGACAGGGCCGGGGAGCTGTTTTTT. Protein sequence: CASSSTDRAGELFF.

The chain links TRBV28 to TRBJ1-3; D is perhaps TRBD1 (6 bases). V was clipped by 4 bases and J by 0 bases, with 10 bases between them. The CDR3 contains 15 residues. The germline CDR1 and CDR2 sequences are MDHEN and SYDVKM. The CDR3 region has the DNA TGTGCCAGCAGTTCGACAGGTGTCTCTGGAAACACCATATATTTT. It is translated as CASSSTGVSGNTIYF.

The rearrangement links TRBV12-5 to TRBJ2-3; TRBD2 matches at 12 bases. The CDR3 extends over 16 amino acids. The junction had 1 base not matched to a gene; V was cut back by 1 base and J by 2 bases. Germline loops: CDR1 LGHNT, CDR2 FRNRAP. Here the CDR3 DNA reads TGTGCTAGTGGTTTGGGACTAGCGGGGGACACAGATACGCAGTATTTT. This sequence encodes CASGLGLAGDTDTQYF. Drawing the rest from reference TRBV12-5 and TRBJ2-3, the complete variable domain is DARVTQTPRHKVTEMGQEVTMRCQPILGHNTVFWYRQTMMQGLELLAYFRNRAPLDDSGMPKDRFSAEMPDATLATLKIQPSEPRDSAVYFCASGLGLAGDTDTQYFGPGTRLTVL.